Listed below are T cell receptor beta chains from one sample, sequenced in a study of blood T cell repertoires in COVID-19. Clones were sequenced by immunoSEQ multiplex PCR, and TCRdb holds only the in-frame ones, with some missing. Of about 160,000 clones in the sample, about 74% were seen once. Sequencing input: peripheral blood. Receptors originate from a man aged 55 to 69 with acute or convalescent COVID-19. Both conserved end residues are part of each CDR3. Fields, in order: clone size, D gene, J gene, V gene, CDR3 protein, CDR3 DNA. D genes are given only for firm matches. Rows give clone size only sometimes, using once, few, many, or a class for an expanded clone.

few - TRBJ1-5 TRBV3-1/TRBV3-2 CASSQGGSRQPQHF TGTGCCAGCAGCCAAGGAGGGTCAAGGCAGCCCCAGCATTTT
- - TRBJ2-1 TRBV5-6 CASSLFRGINSPTEQFF TGTGCCAGCAGCTTGTTTCGGGGTATCAATTCACCCACCGAGCAGTTCTTC
- - TRBJ1-4 TRBV30 CAWSTQGGEKLFF TGTGCCTGGAGTACACAGGGTGGTGAAAAACTGTTTTTT
- - TRBJ1-5 TRBV14 CASSQVGSNQPQHF TGTGCCAGCAGCCAAGTTGGCAGCAATCAGCCCCAGCATTTT
- - TRBJ2-2 TRBV27 CASWGRDTGELFF TGTGCCAGCTGGGGGCGGGACACCGGGGAGCTGTTTTTT
- - TRBJ1-4 TRBV6-5 CASIGGSGEKLFF TGTGCCAGCATAGGAGGTAGCGGGGAAAAACTGTTTTTT
- - TRBJ2-1 TRBV11-2 CASSPWPDRRAYNEQFF TGTGCCAGCAGCCCCTGGCCCGACAGAAGGGCCTACAATGAGCAGTTCTTC
- TRBD1 TRBJ1-2 TRBV18 CASSPPSGTGWGYTF TGTGCCAGCTCACCACCCTCCGGGACAGGGTGGGGCTACACCTTC
- - TRBJ1-5 TRBV6-6 CASSPNSFYQPQHF TGTGCCAGCAGTCCCAACTCCTTCTATCAGCCCCAGCATTTT
- - TRBJ1-1 TRBV11-2 CASSSPLSPADTEAFF TGTGCCAGCAGTTCCCCCCTATCCCCGGCGGACACTGAAGCTTTCTTT
few - TRBJ2-2 TRBV4-1 CASSRIGGRTGELFF TGCGCCAGCAGCCGCATAGGAGGGAGGACCGGGGAGCTGTTTTTT
once TRBD2 TRBJ2-3 TRBV6-2/TRBV6-3 CASSYGGGAIGTQYF TGTGCCAGCAGTTACGGCGGGGGGGCCATAGGTACGCAGTATTTT
few TRBD2 TRBJ2-7 TRBV14 CASSQDVASGYHEQYF TGTGCCAGCAGCCAAGATGTGGCTAGCGGGTACCACGAGCAGTACTTC
- - TRBJ1-2 TRBV24-1 CATSDLVTGYTF TGTGCCACCAGTGATTTGGTGACAGGCTACACCTTC
- - TRBJ1-2 TRBV6-2/TRBV6-3 CASSPRRAGRYGYTF TGTGCCAGCAGTCCCCGAAGGGCAGGGCGGTATGGCTACACCTTC
- - TRBJ2-5 TRBV6-5 CASRKGETQYF TGTGCCAGCAGGAAGGGGGAGACCCAGTACTTC
- - TRBJ1-1 TRBV10-3 CAISRRDTEAFF TGTGCCATCAGTCGCAGGGACACTGAAGCTTTCTTT
- - TRBJ2-5 TRBV2 CASGGVTQYF TGTGCCAGCGGGGGCGTGACCCAGTACTTC
- - TRBJ2-1 TRBV18 CASSSAVGHNEQFF TGTGCCAGCTCCTCGGCGGTTGGCCACAATGAGCAGTTCTTC
- - TRBJ2-2 TRBV5-1 CASQGWGGTGELFF TGCGCCAGCCAGGGTTGGGGAGGCACCGGGGAGCTGTTTTTT
- TRBD1 TRBJ1-2 TRBV19 CASTGTGYGYTF TGTGCCAGTACAGGGACAGGGTATGGCTACACCTTC
once - TRBJ2-7 TRBV5-6 CASSLERVLPAEQYF TGTGCCAGCAGCTTGGAACGGGTCCTTCCCGCCGAGCAGTACTTC
- TRBD1 TRBJ2-2 TRBV11-3 CASSLRTGDIAGELFF TGTGCCAGCAGCTTGCGGACAGGGGATATCGCCGGGGAGCTGTTTTTT
- TRBD1 TRBJ1-2 TRBV6-2/TRBV6-3 CASSSRQGEGYTF TGTGCCAGCAGTTCGAGACAGGGAGAAGGCTACACCTTC
- TRBD1 TRBJ1-1 TRBV10-3 CATHSGGGEVTEAFF TGTGCCACCCATTCCGGAGGGGGCGAAGTAACTGAAGCTTTCTTT
- - TRBJ1-5 TRBV27 CASSTDGVQPQHF TGTGCCAGCAGCACAGACGGTGTCCAGCCCCAGCATTTT
- - TRBJ1-1 TRBV19 CASSIGGYTEAFF TGTGCCAGTAGTATTGGCGGTTACACTGAAGCTTTCTTT
- - TRBJ2-5 TRBV11-2 CASSGLGDQETQYF TGTGCCAGCAGCGGCCTCGGGGACCAAGAGACCCAGTACTTC
few - TRBJ2-3 TRBV18 CASSPSYRASTDTQYF TGTGCCAGCTCACCTTCCTACAGGGCTAGCACAGATACGCAGTATTTT
- TRBD1 TRBJ2-7 TRBV6-2/TRBV6-3 CASSFSDRTAYEQYF TGTGCCAGCAGTTTCTCGGACAGGACCGCCTACGAGCAGTACTTC
- - TRBJ1-2 TRBV5-1 CASSLAGNYGYTF TGCGCCAGCAGCTTGGCCGGTAACTATGGCTACACCTTC
once TRBD1 TRBJ2-1 TRBV6-5 CASSPGTGNYNEQFF TGTGCCAGCAGTCCCGGGACAGGGAACTACAATGAGCAGTTCTTC
- - TRBJ1-1 TRBV3-1/TRBV3-2 CASSPISGGTEAFF TGTGCCAGCAGTCCCATTAGCGGGGGCACTGAAGCTTTCTTT
- TRBD1 TRBJ1-4 TRBV10-3 CAISESQGREKLFF TGTGCCATCAGTGAGTCACAGGGGAGGGAAAAACTGTTTTTT
- - TRBJ2-1 TRBV6-2/TRBV6-3 CASSYSTGSSYNEQFF TGTGCCAGCAGTTACTCTACAGGGTCCTCCTACAATGAGCAGTTCTTC
- - TRBJ1-4 TRBV19 CASTMGGGSGEKLFF TGTGCCAGTACCATGGGTGGGGGCAGCGGTGAAAAACTGTTTTTT
- - TRBJ2-7 TRBV18 CASSPPGSSYEQYF TGTGCCAGCTCACCACCCGGGAGTTCCTACGAGCAGTACTTC
once - TRBJ1-2 TRBV4-2 CASSQAGTDAGYTF TGTGCCAGCAGCCAAGCCGGGACTGATGCGGGCTACACCTTC
- TRBD2 TRBJ2-1 TRBV2 CASSGTSGTQEEQFF TGTGCCAGCAGTGGAACTAGCGGCACACAGGAAGAGCAGTTCTTC
- - TRBJ1-1 TRBV12-5 CASGLGMRTGNTEAFF TGTGCTAGTGGTTTGGGAATGCGTACAGGGAACACTGAAGCTTTCTTT
few - TRBJ1-6 TRBV11-2 CASSPTGAPLHF TGTGCCAGCAGCCCTACCGGGGCACCCCTCCACTTT
- TRBD1 TRBJ1-1 TRBV19 CASSMIGGGNTEAFF TGTGCCAGTAGTATGATAGGGGGCGGTAACACTGAAGCTTTCTTT
- - TRBJ1-1 TRBV5-8 CASSLLSLEAFF TGTGCCAGCAGCTTGTTGAGCCTTGAAGCTTTCTTT
- TRBD1 TRBJ2-7 TRBV6-5 CASDRGPTYEQYF TGTGCCAGTGACAGGGGGCCCACCTACGAGCAGTACTTC
many - TRBJ2-1 TRBV5-6 CASSFGTAANEQFF TGTGCCAGCAGCTTTGGGACTGCGGCCAATGAGCAGTTCTTC
- TRBD1 TRBJ2-1 TRBV4-3 CASSQAGGDEQFF TGCGCCAGCAGCCAAGCAGGGGGCGATGAGCAGTTCTTC
- - TRBJ2-2 TRBV5-1 CASSLMAGESTGELFF TGCGCCAGCAGCTTGATGGCAGGGGAAAGCACCGGGGAGCTGTTTTTT
- - TRBJ2-6 TRBV3-1/TRBV3-2 CASSPPGSLSGANVLTF TGTGCCAGCAGCCCCCCGGGGAGTCTCTCTGGGGCCAACGTCCTGACTTTC
few TRBD2 TRBJ2-7 TRBV2 CASEAGGLYEQYF TGTGCCAGCGAGGCGGGGGGCCTCTACGAGCAGTACTTC
- TRBD2 TRBJ2-3 TRBV4-2 CASRGGGASTDTQYF TGTGCCAGCCGGGGCGGGGGGGCCAGCACAGATACGCAGTATTTT
- - TRBJ2-6 TRBV7-2 CASSQQLGTGANVLTF TGTGCCAGCAGCCAACAGTTGGGTACCGGGGCCAACGTCCTGACTTTC
- - TRBJ2-7 TRBV21-1 CASSKVQRGGYEQYF TGTGCCAGCAGCAAAGTTCAGCGGGGGGGCTACGAGCAGTACTTC